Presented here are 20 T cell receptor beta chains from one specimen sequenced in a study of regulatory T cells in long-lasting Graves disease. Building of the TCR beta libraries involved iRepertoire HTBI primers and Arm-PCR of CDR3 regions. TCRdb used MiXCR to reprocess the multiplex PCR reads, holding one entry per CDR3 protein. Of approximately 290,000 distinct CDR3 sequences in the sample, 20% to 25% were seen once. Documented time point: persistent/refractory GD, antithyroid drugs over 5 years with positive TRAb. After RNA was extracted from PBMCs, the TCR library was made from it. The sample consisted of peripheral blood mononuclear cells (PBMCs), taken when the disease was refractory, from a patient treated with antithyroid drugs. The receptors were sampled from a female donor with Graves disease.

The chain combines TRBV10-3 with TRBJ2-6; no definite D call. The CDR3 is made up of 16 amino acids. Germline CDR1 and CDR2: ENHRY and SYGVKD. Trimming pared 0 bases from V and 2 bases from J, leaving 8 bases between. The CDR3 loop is CAISESRDTGANVLTF. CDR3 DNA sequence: TGTGCCATCAGTGAGTCAAGGGATACTGGGGCCAACGTCCTGACTTTC.

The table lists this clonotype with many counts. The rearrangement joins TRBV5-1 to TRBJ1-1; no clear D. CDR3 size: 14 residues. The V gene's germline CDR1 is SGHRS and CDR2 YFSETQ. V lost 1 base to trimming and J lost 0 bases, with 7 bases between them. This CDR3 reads CASSLSIMNTEAFF. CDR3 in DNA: TGCGCCAGCAGCTTGAGCATTATGAACACTGAAGCTTTCTTT. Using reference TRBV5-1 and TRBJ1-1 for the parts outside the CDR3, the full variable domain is KAGVTQTPRYLIKTRGQQVTLSCSPISGHRSVSWYQQTPGQGLQFLFEYFSETQRNKGNFPGRFSGRQFSNSRSEMNVSTLELGDSALYLCASSLSIMNTEAFFGQGTRLTVV.

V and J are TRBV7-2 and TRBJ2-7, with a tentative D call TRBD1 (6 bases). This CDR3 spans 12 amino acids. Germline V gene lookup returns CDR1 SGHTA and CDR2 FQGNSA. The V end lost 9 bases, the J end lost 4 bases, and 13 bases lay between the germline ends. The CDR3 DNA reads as TGTGCCAGTACTTGGACAGTATACGAGCAGTACTTC. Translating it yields CASTWTVYEQYF.

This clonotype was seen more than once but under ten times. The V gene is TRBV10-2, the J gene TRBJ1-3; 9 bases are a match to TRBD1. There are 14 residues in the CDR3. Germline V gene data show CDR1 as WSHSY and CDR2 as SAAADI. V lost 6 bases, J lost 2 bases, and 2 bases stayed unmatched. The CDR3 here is CASRGDRAGNTIYF. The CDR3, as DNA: TGCGCCAGCAGAGGGGACAGGGCTGGAAACACCATATATTTT.

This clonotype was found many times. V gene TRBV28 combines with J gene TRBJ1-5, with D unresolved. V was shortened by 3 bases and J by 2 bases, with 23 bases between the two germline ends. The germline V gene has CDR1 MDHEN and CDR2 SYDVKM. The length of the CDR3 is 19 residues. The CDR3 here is CASSFLRTGFGFRNQPQHF. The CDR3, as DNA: TGTGCCAGCAGTTTCCTAAGGACGGGGTTTGGGTTCCGCAATCAGCCCCAGCATTTT. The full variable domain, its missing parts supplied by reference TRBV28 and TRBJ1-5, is DVKVTQSSRYLVKRTGEKVFLECVQDMDHENMFWYRQDPGLGLRLIYFSYDVKMKEKGDIPEGYSVSREKKERFSLILESASTNQTSMYLCASSFLRTGFGFRNQPQHFGDGTRLSIL.

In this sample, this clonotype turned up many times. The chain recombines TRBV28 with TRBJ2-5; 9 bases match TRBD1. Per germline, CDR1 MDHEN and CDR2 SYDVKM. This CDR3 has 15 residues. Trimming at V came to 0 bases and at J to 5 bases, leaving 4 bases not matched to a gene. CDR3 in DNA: TGTGCCAGCAGTTTATGGAGGGACAGGGACGAGACCCAGTACTTC. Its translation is CASSLWRDRDETQYF.

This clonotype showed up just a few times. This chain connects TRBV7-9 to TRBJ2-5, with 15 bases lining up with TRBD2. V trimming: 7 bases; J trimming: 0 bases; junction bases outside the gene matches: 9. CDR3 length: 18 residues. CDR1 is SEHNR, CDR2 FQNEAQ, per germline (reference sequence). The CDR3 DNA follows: TGTGCCAGCACTACGCGGGGACTAGCGGGAGGAAACCAAGAGACCCAGTACTTC. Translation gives CASTTRGLAGGNQETQYF.

CDR3 protein: CASSQDRWGGRNTEAFF. CDR3 nucleotide sequence: TGCGCCAGCAGCCAAGATAGATGGGGGGGGAGGAACACTGAAGCTTTCTTT. V and J are TRBV4-3 and TRBJ1-1, with TRBD1 as a possible D gene (5 bases). The V and J ends lost 0 bases and 1 base respectively, with 15 bases between them. Looked up from germline, CDR1 is LGHNA and CDR2 is YSLEER. There are 17 residues in the CDR3.

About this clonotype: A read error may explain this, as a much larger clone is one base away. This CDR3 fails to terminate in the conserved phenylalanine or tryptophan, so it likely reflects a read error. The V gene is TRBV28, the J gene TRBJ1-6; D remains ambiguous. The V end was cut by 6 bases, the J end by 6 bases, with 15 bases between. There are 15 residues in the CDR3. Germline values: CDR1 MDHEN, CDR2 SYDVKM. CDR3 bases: TGTGCCAGCAGCCCAACGTCCCCTGGTAATTCACCCCTCCACCTT. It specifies CASSPTSPGNSPLHL.

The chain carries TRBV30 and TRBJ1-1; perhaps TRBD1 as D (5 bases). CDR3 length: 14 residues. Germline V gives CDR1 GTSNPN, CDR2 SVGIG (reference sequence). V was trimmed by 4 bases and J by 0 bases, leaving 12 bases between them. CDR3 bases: TGTGCCTGGATACCGGGACTGGTGAACACTGAAGCTTTCTTT. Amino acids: CAWIPGLVNTEAFF. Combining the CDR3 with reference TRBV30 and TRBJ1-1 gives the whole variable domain SQTIHQWPATLVQPVGSPLSLECTVEGTSNPNLYWYRQAAGRGLQLLFYSVGIGQISSEVPQNLSASRPQDRQFILSSKKLLLSDSGFYLCAWIPGLVNTEAFFGQGTRLTVV.

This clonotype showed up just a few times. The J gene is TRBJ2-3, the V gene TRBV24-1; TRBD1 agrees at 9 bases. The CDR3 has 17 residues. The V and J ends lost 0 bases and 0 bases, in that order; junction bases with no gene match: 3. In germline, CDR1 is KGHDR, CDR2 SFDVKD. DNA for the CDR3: TGTGCCACCAGTGATTTGGGGGGGACAGGGAGCACAGATACGCAGTATTTT. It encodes CATSDLGGTGSTDTQYF.

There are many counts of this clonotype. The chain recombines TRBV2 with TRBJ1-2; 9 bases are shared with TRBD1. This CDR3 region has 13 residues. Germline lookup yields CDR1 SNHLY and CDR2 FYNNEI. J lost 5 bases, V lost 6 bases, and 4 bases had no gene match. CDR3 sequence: CASRGQGDYGYTF. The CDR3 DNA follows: TGTGCCAGCAGGGGACAGGGTGATTATGGCTACACCTTC.

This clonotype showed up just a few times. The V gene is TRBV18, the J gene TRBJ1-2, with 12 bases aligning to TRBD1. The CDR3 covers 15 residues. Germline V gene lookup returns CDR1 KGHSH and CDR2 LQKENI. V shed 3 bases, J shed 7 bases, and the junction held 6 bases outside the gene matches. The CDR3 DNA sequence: TGTGCCAGCTCACCCTCCGGGACAGGGGGCGGTGGCTACACCTTC. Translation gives CASSPSGTGGGGYTF.

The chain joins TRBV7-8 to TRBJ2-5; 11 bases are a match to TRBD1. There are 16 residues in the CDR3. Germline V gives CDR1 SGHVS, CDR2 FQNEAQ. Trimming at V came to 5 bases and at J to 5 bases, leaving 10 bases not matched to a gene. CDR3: CASSQVGQGARETQYF. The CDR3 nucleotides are TGTGCCAGCAGCCAAGTTGGACAGGGGGCTAGGGAGACCCAGTACTTC.

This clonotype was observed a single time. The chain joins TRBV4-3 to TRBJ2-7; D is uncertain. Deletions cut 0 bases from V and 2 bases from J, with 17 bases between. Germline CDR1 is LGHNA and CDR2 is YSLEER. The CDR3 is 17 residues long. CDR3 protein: CASSQELGSIFPYEQYF. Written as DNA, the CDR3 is TGCGCCAGCAGCCAAGAATTGGGCTCTATTTTCCCCTACGAGCAGTACTTC.

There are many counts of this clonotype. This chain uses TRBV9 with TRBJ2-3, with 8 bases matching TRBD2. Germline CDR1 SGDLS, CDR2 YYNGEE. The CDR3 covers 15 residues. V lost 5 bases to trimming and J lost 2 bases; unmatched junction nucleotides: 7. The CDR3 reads CASSGLADHTDTQYF. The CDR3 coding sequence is TGTGCCAGCAGTGGACTAGCAGATCACACAGATACGCAGTATTTT.

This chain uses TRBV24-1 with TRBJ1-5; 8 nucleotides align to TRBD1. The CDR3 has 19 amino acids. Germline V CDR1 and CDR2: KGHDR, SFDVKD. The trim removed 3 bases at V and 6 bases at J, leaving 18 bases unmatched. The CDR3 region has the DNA TGTGCCACCAGTGATGGAAGGACAGGGAAATTCGAAGGAGGTCAGCCCCAGCATTTT. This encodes CATSDGRTGKFEGGQPQHF.

The DNA of the CDR3 is TGTGCCAGCTCACCTTCTAGCGGGAGGCCGGACGCCGGGGAGCTGTTTTTT. It codes for CASSPSSGRPDAGELFF. The gene calls are TRBV18 and TRBJ2-2; TRBD2 aligns across 11 bases. The CDR3 has 17 amino acids. J gave up 6 bases and V 3 bases, and 9 bases lay outside the gene matches. The germline V gene has CDR1 KGHSH and CDR2 LQKENI.

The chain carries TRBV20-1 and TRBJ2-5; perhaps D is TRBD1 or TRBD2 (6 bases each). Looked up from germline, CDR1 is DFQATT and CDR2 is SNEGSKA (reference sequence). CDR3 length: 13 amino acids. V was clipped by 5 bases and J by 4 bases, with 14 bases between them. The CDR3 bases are TGCAGTGCTTCCCCAGGGGAGGCAGAGACCCAGTACTTC. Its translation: CSASPGEAETQYF.

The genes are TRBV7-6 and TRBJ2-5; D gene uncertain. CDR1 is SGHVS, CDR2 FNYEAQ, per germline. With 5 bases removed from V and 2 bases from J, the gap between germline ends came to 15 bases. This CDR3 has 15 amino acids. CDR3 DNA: TGTGCCAGCAGCCTTGGGCCAGCAAGGCAAGAGACCCAGTACTTC. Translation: CASSLGPARQETQYF.